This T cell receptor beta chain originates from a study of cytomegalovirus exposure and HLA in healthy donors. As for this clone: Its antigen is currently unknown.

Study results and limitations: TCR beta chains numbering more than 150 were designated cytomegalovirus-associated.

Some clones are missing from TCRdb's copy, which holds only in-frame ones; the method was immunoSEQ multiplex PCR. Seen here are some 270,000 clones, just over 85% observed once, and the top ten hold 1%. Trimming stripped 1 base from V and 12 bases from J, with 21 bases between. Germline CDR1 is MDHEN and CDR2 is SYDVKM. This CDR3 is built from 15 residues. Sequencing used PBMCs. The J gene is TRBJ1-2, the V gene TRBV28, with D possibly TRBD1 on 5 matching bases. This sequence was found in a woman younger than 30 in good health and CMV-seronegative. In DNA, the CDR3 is TGTGCCAGCAGTTTATTTACTATTGGCGGGGCGGGACACACCTTC. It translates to CASSLFTIGGAGHTF.